The 25 T cell receptor beta chains in this list originate from one sample, sequenced in a study of blood T cell repertoires in COVID-19. Produced via immunoSEQ multiplex PCR; TCRdb's table is partial and in-frame only. The repertoire holds roughly 150,000 clones, nearly 85% seen once, with 40% to 55% in the top ten. The sequencing sample was made of peripheral blood. These receptors all come from a human donor in a cohort sampled during active COVID-19.

The CDR3 loop reads CATSEESGSGTDTQYF. The CDR3, as DNA: TGTGCCACCAGTGAGGAGAGCGGGAGTGGTACAGATACGCAGTATTTT. The chain has TRBV24-1 and TRBJ2-3, with 8 bases that match TRBD2. CDR1 and CDR2 from the germline V gene are KGHDR and SFDVKD. V lost 4 bases, J lost 3 bases, and 8 bases stayed unmatched. The CDR3 contains 16 residues.

This clone was found a few times. The chain uses TRBV6-1 and TRBJ2-7; D uncertain. There are 15 residues in the CDR3. Deletions cut 0 bases from V and 1 base from J, with 10 bases between. Germline lookup yields CDR1 MNHNS and CDR2 SASEGT. The CDR3 spells CASSEATGLSYEQYF. In nucleotides, the CDR3 is TGTGCCAGCAGTGAAGCGACCGGGTTGTCCTACGAGCAGTACTTC.

CDR3 in DNA: TGTGCCAGCAGCCAAGAAACTACTGAGCAGTTCTTC. It translates to CASSQETTEQFF. V is TRBV3-1 (or the pseudogene TRBV3-2) and J is TRBJ2-1; D is unresolved. V was shortened by 0 bases and J by 9 bases, with 6 bases between the two germline ends. CDR1 is LGHDT and CDR2 is YNNKEL in the germline V gene (reference sequence). The CDR3 is 12 amino acids.

The chain is built from TRBV5-5 and TRBJ1-2; no reliable D call. V lost 3 bases and J 7 bases, leaving 13 bases between the germline ends. Looked up from germline, CDR1 is SGHKS and CDR2 is YYEKEE (reference sequence). The CDR3 spans 13 residues. The CDR3 DNA reads TGTGCCAGCAGCTCCCATTCCCAATCTGGCTACACCTTC. Amino acids: CASSSHSQSGYTF.

The V call is TRBV6-4, the J call TRBJ2-5; D possibly corresponds to TRBD2 (7 bases). The germline V gene has CDR1 MRHNA and CDR2 SNTAGT. The CDR3 has 15 amino acids. V lost 1 base to trimming and J lost 4 bases, with 13 bases between them. The CDR3 here is CASSDWEGGRETQYF. Written as DNA, the CDR3 is TGTGCCAGCAGTGACTGGGAGGGGGGGCGAGAGACCCAGTACTTC.

The chain joins TRBV10-3 to TRBJ2-3; 7 bases fit TRBD2. The J segment lost 0 bases and the V segment lost 8 bases, leaving 5 bases of the junction unmatched. This CDR3 is 14 amino acids long. Germline CDR1 and CDR2: ENHRY and SYGVKD. The CDR3 bases are TGTGCCATCTTGGGCGGGAGAAGCACAGATACGCAGTATTTT. Its translation is CAILGGRSTDTQYF.

This clone was observed a few times. The genes are TRBV7-2 and TRBJ2-5, with D possibly matching TRBD1 (5 bases). The CDR3 has 15 residues. Germline assignment: CDR1 SGHTA and CDR2 FQGNSA. Trimming left V 7 bases short and J 1 base short, with 16 bases between. This CDR3 reads CASNPKQAGQETQYF. In nucleotides, the CDR3 is TGTGCCAGCAACCCGAAACAGGCAGGCCAAGAGACCCAGTACTTC.

This chain joins TRBV12-3 or TRBV12-4 and TRBJ2-1; possible D gene TRBD1, 6 bases. Deletions cut 6 bases from V and 12 bases from J, with 18 bases between. This CDR3 has 13 residues. The CDR3 sequence: CASSLTGFGWQFF. The CDR3 DNA reads TGTGCCAGCAGCCTTACAGGGTTCGGGTGGCAGTTCTTC.

The rearrangement uses TRBV7-9 and TRBJ2-7; tentative D call: TRBD1 (5 bases). The CDR3 spans 12 residues. The germline CDR1 and CDR2 sequences are SEHNR and FQNEAQ (reference sequence). Trimming cost V 2 bases and J 3 bases, with 5 bases left between them. As DNA, the CDR3 is TGTGCCAGCAGCTTAACAGGCTACGAGCAGTACGTC. Residues: CASSLTGYEQYV.

This clone was found once. J is TRBJ2-7 and V is TRBV5-1; TRBD2 might be the D (6 bases). The V end lost 4 bases, the J end lost 5 bases, and 13 bases lay between the germline ends. Germline V gene lookup returns CDR1 SGHRS and CDR2 YFSETQ. This CDR3 spans 13 amino acids. CDR3 region: CASSHGTLDEQYF. The CDR3 DNA is TGCGCCAGCAGCCACGGGACTTTGGACGAGCAGTACTTC.

This chain links TRBV4-1 with TRBJ1-1; unclear D gene. V lost 0 bases and J lost 0, with 11 bases in between. Germline lookup yields CDR1 MGHRA and CDR2 YSYEKL. This CDR3 region has 16 residues. CDR3 sequence: CASSQDHLSLNTEAFF. The DNA for the CDR3 is TGCGCCAGCAGCCAAGATCATCTCAGTTTGAACACTGAAGCTTTCTTT.

The chain joins TRBV7-3 to TRBJ2-1; 7 bases are shared with TRBD2. V shed 5 bases and J 0 bases; nucleotides not matched to a gene: 4. CDR1 and CDR2 from the germline V gene are SGHTA and FQGTGA. The CDR3 has 15 amino acids. The CDR3 DNA follows: TGTGCCAGCAGCCCCGCGGGAGACTCCTACAATGAGCAGTTCTTC. Translating it yields CASSPAGDSYNEQFF.

The sample holds a few counts of this clone. The chain carries TRBV5-5 and TRBJ2-1, with 12 bases aligning to TRBD2. Germline V gives CDR1 SGHKS, CDR2 YYEKEE (reference sequence). This CDR3 is 16 amino acids long. J lost 7 bases, V lost 4 bases, and 9 bases had no gene match. CDR3: CASSPSGRVYLNEQFF. The CDR3 DNA is TGTGCCAGCAGCCCTAGCGGGAGGGTTTACTTAAATGAGCAGTTCTTC. Supplemented by reference TRBV5-5 and TRBJ2-1, the full variable domain reads DAGVTQSPTHLIKTRGQQVTLRCSPISGHKSVSWYQQVLGQGPQFIFQYYEKEERGRGNFPDRFSARQFPNYSSELNVNALLLGDSALYLCASSPSGRVYLNEQFFGPGTRLTVL.

The chain has TRBV7-2 and TRBJ1-4; D is unclear. Germline-derived CDR1 and CDR2 are SGHTA and FQGNSA. V was shortened by 0 bases and J by 5 bases, with 4 bases between the two germline ends. CDR3 length: 13 amino acids. The CDR3 DNA reads as TGTGCCAGCAGCTTAGCGCGGAATGAAAAACTGTTTTTT. This sequence encodes CASSLARNEKLFF. The variable domain in full, completed from reference TRBV7-2 and TRBJ1-4, reads GAGVSQSPSNKVTEKGKDVELRCDPISGHTALYWYRQSLGQGLEFLIYFQGNSAPDKSGLPSDRFSAERTGGSVSTLTIQRTQQEDSAVYLCASSLARNEKLFFGSGTQLSVL.

This clone was detected a few times. V gene TRBV5-6 combines with J gene TRBJ1-2; no clear D. The CDR3 is made up of 13 amino acids. Germline CDR1 reads SGHDT; CDR2 reads YYEEEE. Trimming stripped 1 base from V and 7 bases from J, with 11 bases between. The CDR3 sequence: CASSLSGSGGYTF. CDR3 coding DNA: TGTGCCAGCAGCTTGAGCGGGAGTGGTGGCTACACCTTC.

V usage is TRBV28 and J usage is TRBJ1-1; D remains unclear. The V end was cut by 5 bases, the J end by 0 bases, with 19 bases between. CDR3 length: 17 amino acids. Germline loops: CDR1 MDHEN, CDR2 SYDVKM. The CDR3: CASSPAFGVIMNTEAFF. CDR3 DNA sequence: TGTGCCAGCAGTCCGGCCTTCGGGGTGATCATGAACACTGAAGCTTTCTTT. The full variable domain, in which reference TRBV28 and TRBJ1-1 provide the parts outside the CDR3, is DVKVTQSSRYLVKRTGEKVFLECVQDMDHENMFWYRQDPGLGLRLIYFSYDVKMKEKGDIPEGYSVSREKKERFSLILESASTNQTSMYLCASSPAFGVIMNTEAFFGQGTRLTVV.

The chain uses TRBV5-4 and TRBJ1-2, with TRBD1 identical over 7 bases. J gave up 8 bases and V 1 base, and 5 bases lay outside the gene matches. CDR1 is SGHNT and CDR2 is YYREEE in the germline V gene (reference sequence). This CDR3 spans 13 amino acids. The CDR3 DNA follows: TGTGCCAGCAGCTTGACAGGGGAGAGGGGCTACACCTTC. This translates into CASSLTGERGYTF. The complete variable domain, with remaining parts taken from reference TRBV5-4 and TRBJ1-2, reads ETGVTQSPTHLIKTRGQQVTLRCSSQSGHNTVSWYQQALGQGPQFIFQYYREEENGRGNFPPRFSGLQFPNYSSELNVNALELDDSALYLCASSLTGERGYTFGSGTRLTVV.

This clone was recorded only once. The gene calls are TRBV18 and TRBJ2-3, with D perhaps matching TRBD2 (6 bases). The CDR3 contains 15 residues. Germline loops: CDR1 KGHSH, CDR2 LQKENI. With 2 bases removed from V and 3 bases from J, the gap between germline ends came to 12 bases. CDR3 in DNA: TGTGCCAGCTCACCAGGGGTCGGGGGTACAGATACGCAGTATTTT. It specifies CASSPGVGGTDTQYF.

This chain connects TRBV7-3 to TRBJ2-1; tentative D call: TRBD2 (6 bases). V lost 1 base and J 0 bases, leaving 13 bases between the germline ends. This CDR3 is 17 amino acids long. In germline, CDR1 is SGHTA, CDR2 FQGTGA. The CDR3 loop reads CASSLRPRGISYNEQFF. CDR3 in DNA: TGTGCCAGCAGCTTAAGACCCCGCGGGATCTCCTACAATGAGCAGTTCTTC.

The chain joins TRBV20-1 to TRBJ1-4; 8 bases line up with TRBD1. Losses at the gene ends were 3 bases for V and 8 bases for J; bases not matched to a gene: 2. In germline, CDR1 is DFQATT, CDR2 SNEGSKA (reference sequence). The CDR3 consists of 12 residues. The CDR3 here is CSASDRGEKLFF. Here the CDR3 DNA reads TGCAGTGCTAGTGACAGGGGAGAAAAACTGTTTTTT.

In its sample, this clone was seen a few times. The chain joins TRBV7-2 to TRBJ1-1; 7 bases agree with TRBD1. The CDR3 extends over 15 amino acids. After removal of 5 bases from V and 1 base from J, the junction contained 7 bases not matched to a gene. CDR1 and CDR2 (germline): SGHTA, FQGNSA. CDR3 in amino acids: CASSERQGGNTEAFF. The CDR3 coding sequence is TGTGCCAGCAGCGAGAGACAGGGAGGGAACACTGAAGCTTTCTTT.

The genes are TRBV7-9 and TRBJ2-2; D unresolved. With 2 bases removed from V and 6 bases from J, the gap between germline ends came to 7 bases. CDR1 is SEHNR, CDR2 FQNEAQ, per germline (reference sequence). The CDR3 spans 13 residues. The CDR3 reads CASSLSLSGELFF. In DNA form, the CDR3 reads TGTGCCAGCAGCTTAAGCTTGTCCGGGGAGCTGTTTTTT.

The CDR3 nucleotides read TGTGCCAGCAGCCTCCTGGGGGGGATGAACACTGAAGCTTTCTTT. Translation gives CASSLLGGMNTEAFF. The rearrangement uses TRBV7-3 and TRBJ1-1; maybe TRBD1 (5 bases). Germline V gene sequence: CDR1 SGHTA, CDR2 FQGTGA. This CDR3 contains 15 residues. Trimming took 5 bases from V and 0 from J, leaving 13 bases between them.

The rearrangement links TRBV7-3 to TRBJ2-1; possibly TRBD2 for D (6 bases). Germline V lookup: CDR1 SGHTA, CDR2 FQGTGA. The CDR3 totals 15 residues. V shed 3 bases and J shed 7 bases, with 16 bases lying between them. CDR3 DNA: TGTGCCAGCAGCTTTCTTAGCGGCACATTTAATGAGCAGTTCTTC. It codes for CASSFLSGTFNEQFF.

The chain joins TRBV7-2 to TRBJ1-1, with D perhaps TRBD1 (6 bases). Trimming shortened V by 1 base and J by 1 base, and 7 bases separated the two germline ends. The CDR3 has 14 residues. Germline assignment: CDR1 SGHTA and CDR2 FQGNSA. The CDR3 sequence is CASSLVGGNTEAFF. CDR3 bases: TGTGCCAGCAGCTTAGTAGGGGGGAACACTGAAGCTTTCTTT.